The sequence of this TCR beta chain was determined in a study of blood T cell repertoires in COVID-19 (dated by TCRdb to the early 2020s). For the wider study: Samples covering the acute and convalescent phases of COVID-19 were provided by collaborators in the United States, Italy and Spain. The repertoires were made available in a free public database intended to serve as a resource for research on the immune response to SARS-CoV-2. The dataset comprised deeply sampled blood TCRbeta repertoires from subjects exposed to, actively infected with, or recovered from COVID-19. HLA class I and class II types, where available, came from metadata supplied by the sample provider rather than from assay-based typing. The samples were drawn from two sources: the first 160 participants of the ongoing ImmuneRACE study, and 1,200 or so subjects contributed by 6 global collaborators. The sample metadata nearly always contained a de-identified subject ID, COVID-19 status, age in years and sex. The prospective study material was composed of cDNA or gDNA derived from T cells, B-cell-depleted T cells, or PBMCs.

V lost 2 bases and J lost 4 bases, and the count of bases not matched to a germline gene is 0. The germline V gene specifies SGDLS as CDR1 and YYNGEE as CDR2. Counted from cysteine to phenylalanine, this CDR3 has 15 amino acids. The read is trimmed to its CDR3 DNA, 45 bases read in frame from base 1. Each collaborating institution followed its own protocols to collect whole blood in K2EDTA tubes. For TCRbeta analysis, collaborator samples were shipped as frozen whole blood, as isolated PBMCs, or as DNA extracted from either sample type. The immunoSEQ Assay, a bias-controlled multiplex PCR, was used to amplify TCRbeta CDR3 regions from genomic DNA. Per the authors' processing: The number of nucleated cells in each sample was estimated by amplification of reference gene primers within the assay. To quantify the absolute abundance of each unique TCRbeta CDR3 rearrangement, sequence reads were collapsed and filtered. Productive Simpson clonality was computed per sample as the square root of Simpson's diversity index over productive rearrangements. This is the immuneACCESS table as TCRdb keeps it, with only in-frame sequences that have V and J called. A part of the clones is gone; compared with another copy, unresolved V genes explain less than half, and the rest is unexplained. The V and J calls and clone size come from that table; D and trimming were worked out from the DNA. The sample has around 450,000 clones on record, around 89% of them singletons. The top ten hold 4.3% of the sample.

Broader findings and caveats from the paper: The quantity of clinical and demographic metadata differed by source and by participant and was supplied without curation.

Note on this clone: It has no known antigen specificity. The input lacks base qualities; no much larger clone sits a single base away.

The origin of this receptor is a woman aged 25 to 39 with acute or convalescent COVID-19. The sequencing sample was made of peripheral blood. Rearrangement joined TRBV9 to TRBJ2-3; 14 junctional bases match TRBD2. The bases read TGTGCCAGCAGCGTGACTAGCGGGGGGGCAGATACGCAGTATTTT. Translated, it gives CASSVTSGGADTQYF.